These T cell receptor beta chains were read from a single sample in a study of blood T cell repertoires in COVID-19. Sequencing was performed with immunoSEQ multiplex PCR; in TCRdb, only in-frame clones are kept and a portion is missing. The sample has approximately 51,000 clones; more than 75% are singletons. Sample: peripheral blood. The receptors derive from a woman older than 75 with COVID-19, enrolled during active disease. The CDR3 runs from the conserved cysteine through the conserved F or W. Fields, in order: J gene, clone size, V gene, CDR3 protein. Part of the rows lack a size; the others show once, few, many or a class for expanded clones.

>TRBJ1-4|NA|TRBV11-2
CASSLTGGSNEKLFF
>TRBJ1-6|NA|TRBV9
CASSAQLSGSPLHF
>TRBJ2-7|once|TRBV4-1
CASSQVVGTGDSYEQYF
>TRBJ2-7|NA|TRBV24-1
CATELAGRLSEQYF
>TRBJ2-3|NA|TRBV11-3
CASSFNRESDTQYF
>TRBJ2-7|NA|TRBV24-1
CATSEDSYEQYF
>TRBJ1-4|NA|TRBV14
CASSYPASRANEKLFF
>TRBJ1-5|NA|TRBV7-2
CASSSPGQGHF
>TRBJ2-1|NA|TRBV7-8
CASSRGAGTYNEQFF
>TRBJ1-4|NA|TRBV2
CASSDGGHLSEKLFF
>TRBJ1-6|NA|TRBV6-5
CASRDTGYSDSPLHF
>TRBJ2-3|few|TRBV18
CASSPFGGGVGADTQYF
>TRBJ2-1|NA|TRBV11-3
CASSDRTGGGSYNEQFF
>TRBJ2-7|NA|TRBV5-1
CASSLVVEGYEQYF
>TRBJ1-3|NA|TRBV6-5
CASFGLIISGNTIYF
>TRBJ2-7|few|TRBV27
CASSLLTSGRAPYEQYF
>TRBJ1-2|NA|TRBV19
CASTQQGVNGYTF
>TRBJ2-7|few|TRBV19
CASSIGRSTIYEQYF
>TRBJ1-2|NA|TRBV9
CASSTAQGLWGYTF
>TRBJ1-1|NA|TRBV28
CASSLGTGEAFF
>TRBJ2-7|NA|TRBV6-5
CASSPGGPPYEQYF
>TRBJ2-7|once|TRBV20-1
CSAGTGVEQYF
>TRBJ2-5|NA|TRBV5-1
CASSLAGGTGVLQETQYF
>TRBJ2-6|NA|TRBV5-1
CASKRASSGANVLTF
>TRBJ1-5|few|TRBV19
CASSRTGWVNQPQHF
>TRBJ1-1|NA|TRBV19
CASSIWRNGHTEAFF
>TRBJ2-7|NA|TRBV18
CASSQTYPTTGEQYF
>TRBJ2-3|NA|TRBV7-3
CASSLSPSGSTDTQYF
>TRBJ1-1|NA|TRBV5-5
CASSSQVQGALVNTEAFF
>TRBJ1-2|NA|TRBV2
CASSDQGTYGSGYTF
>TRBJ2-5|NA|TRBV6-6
CASSLAGTAQETQYF
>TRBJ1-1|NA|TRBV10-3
CAINRQGGRTEAFF